These 12 T cell receptor beta chains came from one sample sequenced in a study of metastatic and nonmetastatic thyroid tumors. No patient had received any treatment before thyroid surgery. TCRdb redid the clone calls on the PCR reads using MiXCR. Among 20,000 to 25,000 clones listed, around 17% were seen once. Sample: blood. Receptors originate from a male donor with papillary thyroid cancer or a benign thyroid nodule (not recorded which). Some clones in this sample may be carry-over from other donors' samples.

This chain connects TRBV4-3 to TRBJ2-7; the match to TRBD2 covers 9 bases. This CDR3 is 13 amino acids long. V shed 4 bases and J 5 bases; nucleotides not matched to a gene: 3. From germline, CDR1 is LGHNA and CDR2 YSLEER. The CDR3 region is CASSRSGSNEQYF. The CDR3 DNA is TGCGCCAGCAGCCGTAGCGGGAGTAACGAGCAGTACTTC.

In its sample, this clone ranks as medium-sized. V is TRBV19 and J is TRBJ1-1; maybe TRBD1 (6 bases). The germline V gene has CDR1 LNHDA and CDR2 SQIVND (reference sequence). The CDR3 contains 14 residues. Deletions cut 6 bases from V and 1 base from J, with 12 bases between. CDR3: CASRSRGGNTEAFF. CDR3 sequence (DNA): TGTGCCAGTAGAAGCCGAGGGGGGAACACTGAAGCTTTCTTT.

Many counts were recorded for this clone. V is TRBV5-1 and J is TRBJ2-4, with a possible D match to TRBD2 (5 bases). V lost 4 bases to trimming and J lost 8 bases, with 22 bases between them. This CDR3 comprises 16 residues. Germline V gene data show CDR1 as SGHRS and CDR2 as YFSETQ. CDR3: CASSLGSAYQRDIQYF. The CDR3 DNA follows: TGCGCCAGCAGCCTTGGTAGCGCTTACCAAAGGGACATTCAGTACTTC.

The chain combines TRBV28 with TRBJ2-2, with 7 nucleotides matching TRBD2. Germline V lookup: CDR1 MDHEN, CDR2 SYDVKM. The CDR3 is 16 amino acids. After removal of 7 bases from V and 3 bases from J, the junction contained 11 bases not matched to a gene. CDR3 amino acids: CASINAGEGDTGELFF. The CDR3 region has the DNA TGTGCCAGCATAAATGCGGGAGAAGGGGACACCGGGGAGCTGTTTTTT.

This rearrangement joins TRBV7-9 to TRBJ1-6; D call uncertain. V lost 4 bases and J lost 10, with 17 bases in between. The V gene's germline CDR1 is SEHNR and CDR2 FQNEAQ (reference sequence). The CDR3 length is 15 residues. This CDR3 reads CASSSSRAPGSPLHF. CDR3 nucleotide sequence: TGTGCCAGCAGCTCCAGCCGGGCCCCGGGGTCACCCCTCCACTTT.

This clone was counted at least ten times. This sequence joins TRBV9 and TRBJ1-2, with a weak D call TRBD1 (6 bases). The CDR3 contains 14 residues. V lost 0 bases and J 7 bases, leaving 13 bases between the germline ends. Germline V gene data show CDR1 as SGDLS and CDR2 as YYNGEE. The chain's CDR3 is CASSVGGGTSGYTF. Written as DNA, the CDR3 is TGTGCCAGCAGCGTAGGTGGGGGCACGAGTGGCTACACCTTC.

This clone was detected many times. The gene calls are TRBV5-1 and TRBJ2-1, with TRBD1 as a possible D gene (5 bases). V dropped 6 bases and J dropped 3 bases, with 10 bases sitting between them. The CDR3 consists of 13 residues. Germline values: CDR1 SGHRS, CDR2 YFSETQ. CDR3 in amino acids: CASKQENYNEQFF. DNA for the CDR3: TGCGCCAGCAAACAGGAGAACTACAATGAGCAGTTCTTC. The complete variable domain, with remaining parts taken from reference TRBV5-1 and TRBJ2-1, reads KAGVTQTPRYLIKTRGQQVTLSCSPISGHRSVSWYQQTPGQGLQFLFEYFSETQRNKGNFPGRFSGRQFSNSRSEMNVSTLELGDSALYLCASKQENYNEQFFGPGTRLTVL.

There are many counts of this clone. This rearrangement joins TRBV7-2 to TRBJ2-1, with TRBD1 identical over 7 bases. Per the germline V gene, CDR1 is SGHTA and CDR2 is FQGNSA. The CDR3 runs 18 residues. With V trimmed by 5 bases and J by 4 bases, 17 bases remained unmatched. The CDR3 here is CASSTRRTGRGYYNEQFF. DNA of the CDR3: TGTGCCAGCAGCACCCGGCGGACGGGCAGGGGGTATTACAATGAGCAGTTCTTC.

This clone was found many times. This chain links TRBV3-1 with TRBJ1-2; D gene unclear. Germline assignment: CDR1 LGHDT and CDR2 YNNKEL (reference sequence). The CDR3 spans 17 residues. V lost 0 bases to trimming and J lost 3 bases, with 17 bases between them. The CDR3 sequence is CASSQDSTTYGYYGYTF. The CDR3 DNA is TGTGCCAGCAGCCAAGATTCTACAACTTACGGATACTATGGCTACACCTTC. Combining the CDR3 with reference TRBV3-1 and TRBJ1-2 gives the whole variable domain DTAVSQTPKYLVTQMGNDKSIKCEQNLGHDTMYWYKQDSKKFLKIMFSYNNKELIINETVPNRFSPKSPDKAHLNLHINSLELGDSAVYFCASSQDSTTYGYYGYTFGSGTRLTVV.

Ten or more counts support this clone. This chain links TRBV24-1 with TRBJ2-2; D ambiguous. This CDR3 has 15 amino acids. Trimming cost V 0 bases and J 4 bases, with 8 bases left between them. Germline V gives CDR1 KGHDR, CDR2 SFDVKD. The CDR3 loop is CATSDLGTGTGELFF. Here the CDR3 DNA reads TGTGCCACCAGTGATTTGGGTACGGGCACCGGGGAGCTGTTTTTT.

This clone showed up many times. This chain links TRBV27 with TRBJ1-1; 7 bases map to TRBD1. The CDR3 runs 14 residues. Germline V lookup: CDR1 MNHEY, CDR2 SMNVEV (reference sequence). Unmatched junction bases numbered 5, after V lost 6 bases and J lost 1 base. Written as DNA, the CDR3 is TGTGCCAGCAGGTCGGACAGGAGGAACACTGAAGCTTTCTTT. It is translated as CASRSDRRNTEAFF.

The gene calls are TRBV21-1 and TRBJ2-3; the D segment call TRBD2 is taken from the table without a DNA check. TRBV21-1 is a listed pseudogene. The CDR3 runs 18 residues. The CDR3 sequence is CASSSCASGRSSTDTQYF. The CDR3 DNA sequence: TGTGCCAGCAGCTCGTGTGCTAGCGGGAGGAGCAGCACAGATACGCAGTATTTT.